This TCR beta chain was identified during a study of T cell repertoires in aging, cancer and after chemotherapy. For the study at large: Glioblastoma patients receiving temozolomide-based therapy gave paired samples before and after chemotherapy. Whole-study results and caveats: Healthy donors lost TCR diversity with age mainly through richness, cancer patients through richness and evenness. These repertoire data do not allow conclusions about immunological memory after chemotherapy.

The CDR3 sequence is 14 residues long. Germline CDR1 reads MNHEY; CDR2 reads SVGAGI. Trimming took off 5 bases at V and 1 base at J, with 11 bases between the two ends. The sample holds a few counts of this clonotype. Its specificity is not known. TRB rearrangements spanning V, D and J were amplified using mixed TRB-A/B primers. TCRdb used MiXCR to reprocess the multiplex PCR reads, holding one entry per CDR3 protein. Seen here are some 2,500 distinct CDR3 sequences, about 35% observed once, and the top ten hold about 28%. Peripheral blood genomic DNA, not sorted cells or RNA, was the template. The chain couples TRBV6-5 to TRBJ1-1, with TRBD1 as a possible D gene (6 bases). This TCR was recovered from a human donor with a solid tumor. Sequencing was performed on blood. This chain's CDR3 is CASSPGTPNTEAFF. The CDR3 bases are TGTGCCAGCAGTCCCGGGACACCGAACACTGAAGCTTTCTTT.